Below are 13 T cell receptor beta chains sequenced from a single sample in a study of blood T cell repertoires in COVID-19. Profiling relied on immunoSEQ multiplex PCR, and the TCRdb table lists in-frame clones only, not all of them. Of roughly 130,000 clones listed, roughly 83% were seen once; the top ten hold about an eighth. Sequencing was performed on peripheral blood. These receptor sequences come from a woman in her thirties who had recovered from COVID-19.

Written as DNA, the CDR3 is TGTGCCAGCAGTGGAGGGGGTTTTACAGGCTCCGAGTACGAGCAGTACTTC. Its translation: CASSGGGFTGSEYEQYF. This chain uses TRBV6-1 with TRBJ2-7; tentative D call: TRBD1 (6 bases). This CDR3 spans 17 amino acids. Germline V gene data show CDR1 as MNHNS and CDR2 as SASEGT. V was cut by 4 bases and J by 4 bases, with 23 bases left in between.

This clone has a handful of counts. This chain joins TRBV6-1 and TRBJ2-1; 9 nucleotides align to TRBD1. The CDR3 spans 17 residues. Germline V gene sequence: CDR1 MNHNS, CDR2 SASEGT. Unmatched junction bases numbered 13, after V lost 3 bases and J lost 7 bases. As DNA, the CDR3 is TGTGCCAGCAGTGACTGGACCGATAGGACAGGGGAGAATGAGCAGTTCTTC. Amino acids: CASSDWTDRTGENEQFF.

The chain uses TRBV6-5 and TRBJ2-7; 8 bases are shared with TRBD1. V shed 6 bases, J shed 2 bases, and the junction held 6 bases outside the gene matches. The CDR3 consists of 14 residues. Germline V CDR1 and CDR2: MNHEY, SVGAGI. The CDR3 DNA sequence: TGTGCCAGCAGAAAGGGGACAGGAGCCTACGAGCAGTACTTC. It translates to CASRKGTGAYEQYF.

Here the CDR3 DNA reads TGTGCCAGCAGCAACTCCTCGTACTACGAGCAGTACTTC. This sequence encodes CASSNSSYYEQYF. The V gene is TRBV21-1, the J gene TRBJ2-7; TRBD2 reflects the table's D call only, with no check against the DNA. TRBV21-1 is recorded as a pseudogene. There are 13 residues in the CDR3.

The V gene is TRBV5-1, the J gene TRBJ2-5; tentative D call: TRBD2 (6 bases). This CDR3 spans 14 amino acids. Trimming pared 1 base from V and 5 bases from J, leaving 12 bases between. Germline CDR1 SGHRS, CDR2 YFSETQ. As DNA, the CDR3 is TGCGCCAGCAGCTTGTCGGGGGACGTTGAGACCCAGTACTTC. As protein: CASSLSGDVETQYF. The full variable domain, in which reference TRBV5-1 and TRBJ2-5 provide the parts outside the CDR3, is KAGVTQTPRYLIKTRGQQVTLSCSPISGHRSVSWYQQTPGQGLQFLFEYFSETQRNKGNFPGRFSGRQFSNSRSEMNVSTLELGDSALYLCASSLSGDVETQYFGPGTRLLVL.

A single count supports this clone. The rearrangement joins TRBV10-2 to TRBJ2-1, with D perhaps matching TRBD2 (6 bases). The germline V gene encodes CDR1 WSHSY and CDR2 SAAADI. The V end lost 0 bases, the J end lost 7 bases, and 13 bases lay between the germline ends. This CDR3 comprises 15 residues. The DNA for the CDR3 is TGCGCCAGCAGTGAGTCAACTAGCAGCCCAAATGAGCAGTTCTTC. It is translated as CASSESTSSPNEQFF.

The chain has TRBV5-1 and TRBJ1-1, with unresolved D. V lost 6 bases and J 1 base, leaving 16 bases between the germline ends. The CDR3 contains 15 residues. Germline V gene sequence: CDR1 SGHRS, CDR2 YFSETQ. The DNA for the CDR3 is TGCGCCAGCACCTTAGGACTGGGAGGGAACACTGAAGCTTTCTTT. Its translation: CASTLGLGGNTEAFF. Full variable domain (missing parts from reference TRBV5-1 and TRBJ1-1): KAGVTQTPRYLIKTRGQQVTLSCSPISGHRSVSWYQQTPGQGLQFLFEYFSETQRNKGNFPGRFSGRQFSNSRSEMNVSTLELGDSALYLCASTLGLGGNTEAFFGQGTRLTVV.

V is TRBV5-1 and J is TRBJ2-1; D is possibly TRBD2 (5 bases). V dropped 4 bases and J dropped 6 bases, with 14 bases sitting between them. The length of the CDR3 is 14 residues. Germline V gene lookup returns CDR1 SGHRS and CDR2 YFSETQ. The CDR3 bases are TGCGCCAGCAGCCAGGACTCGAATCGCAATGAGCAGTTCTTC. Translation: CASSQDSNRNEQFF.

This clone appeared a single time. At one boundary the junction diverges from the germline segment, which might be a read error. The chain recombines TRBV9 with TRBJ1-5; 9 bases align to TRBD1. CDR3 length: 15 residues. Germline assignment: CDR1 SGDLS and CDR2 YYNGEE. The DNA for the CDR3 is TGTGCCAACAGCACAGGGGGCTCACGAAATCAGCCCCAGCATTTT. Its translation: CANSTGGSRNQPQHF.

A single count supports this clone. DNA of the CDR3: TGTGCCAGCAGTTACTCCAGGACAGGGAACAATGAGCAGTTCTTC. This codes for CASSYSRTGNNEQFF. This chain links TRBV6-5 with TRBJ2-1; 8 bases line up with TRBD1. Trimming cost V 0 bases and J 5 bases; bases outside gene matches: 3. The germline V gene has CDR1 MNHEY and CDR2 SVGAGI. CDR3 size: 15 residues.

The V and J genes are TRBV24-1 and TRBJ2-3, with 7 positions matching TRBD1. The CDR3 has 16 residues. The trim removed 4 bases at V and 2 bases at J, leaving 8 bases unmatched. Germline assignment: CDR1 KGHDR and CDR2 SFDVKD. Here the CDR3 reads CATSDTRQGSTDTQYF. Here the CDR3 DNA reads TGTGCCACCAGTGACACCAGACAGGGTTCCACAGATACGCAGTATTTT.

CDR3 region: CASSLTGRIAFF. In DNA, the CDR3 is TGTGCCAGCAGTTTGACAGGCCGGATAGCTTTCTTT. The rearrangement joins TRBV12-3 or TRBV12-4 to TRBJ1-1; D perhaps matches TRBD1 (6 bases). The CDR3 sequence is 12 residues long. The V end lost 3 bases, the J end lost 10 bases, and 12 bases lay between the germline ends.

This clone appeared a few times. The CDR3 coding sequence is TGTGCCAGCAGTTCGAGTAGACGGGTCGTCTACGAGCAGTACTTC. It codes for CASSSSRRVVYEQYF. The V call is TRBV6-5, the J call TRBJ2-7; D unclear. V lost 4 bases and J lost 3, with 16 bases in between. CDR1 and CDR2 from the germline V gene are MNHEY and SVGAGI. The CDR3 is 15 amino acids.